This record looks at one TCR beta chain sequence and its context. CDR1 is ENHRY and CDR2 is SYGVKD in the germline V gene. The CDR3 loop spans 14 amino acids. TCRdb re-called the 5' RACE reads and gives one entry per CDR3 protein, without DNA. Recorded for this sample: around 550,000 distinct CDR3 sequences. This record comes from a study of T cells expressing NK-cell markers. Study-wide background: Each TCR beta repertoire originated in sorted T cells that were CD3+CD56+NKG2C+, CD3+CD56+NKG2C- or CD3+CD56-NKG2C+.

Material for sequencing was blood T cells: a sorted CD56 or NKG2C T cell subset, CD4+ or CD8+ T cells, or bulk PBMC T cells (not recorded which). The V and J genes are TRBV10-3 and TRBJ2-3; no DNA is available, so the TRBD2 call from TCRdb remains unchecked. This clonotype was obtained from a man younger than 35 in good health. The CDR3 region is CAITEREVADTQYF.